Listed below are T cell receptor beta chains from one sample, sequenced in a study of CD8 T cells in Susac syndrome. TCRdb analysed the immunoSEQ multiplex PCR reads with MiXCR anew, one entry per CDR3 protein. The sample yields 170,000 or so distinct CDR3 sequences, just under 95% seen once. Sequencing was done on a sample of CD4+ T cells from PBMCs. The receptor set was obtained from a human donor with Susac syndrome. CDR3s include the opening cysteine and the closing phenylalanine or tryptophan. The order of the fields is V gene, D gene, J gene, clone size, CDR3 protein, CDR3 DNA. D genes are given only for firm matches. Where a row states a size, it is once, few, many or the class of an expanded clone; other rows omit it.

TRBV5-1,-,TRBJ1-4,few,CASSLEGGNEKLFF,TGCGCCAGCAGCTTGGAGGGTGGTAATGAAAAACTGTTTTTT
TRBV25-1,-,TRBJ2-1,-,CASSGRGHNEQFF,TGTGCCAGCTCTGGTCGGGGTCACAATGAGCAGTTCTTC
TRBV6-2/TRBV6-3,TRBD1,TRBJ2-5,-,CASSPPDGQVGETQYF,TGTGCCAGCAGCCCCCCCGATGGACAGGTGGGGGAGACCCAGTACTTC
TRBV5-1,TRBD2,TRBJ2-3,-,CASSLAGSGGLDTQYF,TGCGCCAGCAGCTTGGCCGGTAGCGGGGGGTTAGATACGCAGTATTTT
TRBV20-1,-,TRBJ2-3,-,CSARDLLVGTDTQYF,TGCAGTGCTAGAGATTTACTAGTGGGTACAGATACGCAGTATTTT
TRBV4-2,TRBD2,TRBJ2-1,-,CASSQAWGEGSNEQFF,TGTGCCAGCAGCCAAGCGTGGGGGGAGGGTAGCAATGAGCAGTTCTTC
TRBV20-1,-,TRBJ1-1,-,CSARAFGNREFTEAFF,TGCAGTGCTAGGGCGTTTGGGAACAGGGAGTTCACTGAAGCTTTCTTT
TRBV11-2,-,TRBJ2-6,-,CASSPQQVPGANVLTF,TGTGCCAGCAGCCCACAACAGGTTCCCGGGGCCAACGTCCTGACTTTC
TRBV7-9,TRBD2,TRBJ2-1,-,CASSGTNDEQFF,TGTGCCAGCAGCGGGACTAACGATGAGCAGTTCTTC
TRBV7-9,-,TRBJ2-7,-,CASSPSGGPYEQYF,TGTGCCAGCAGCCCCAGTGGCGGGCCCTACGAGCAGTACTTC
TRBV12-3/TRBV12-4,-,TRBJ1-5,few,CASGDSNQPQHF,TGTGCCAGCGGAGATAGCAATCAGCCCCAGCATTTT
TRBV7-2,-,TRBJ1-1,-,CASSLGGPMMNTEAFF,TGTGCCAGCAGCTTAGGAGGACCGATGATGAACACTGAAGCTTTCTTT
TRBV7-2,-,TRBJ1-1,-,CASSPGPTTEAFF,TGTGCCAGCAGCCCTGGACCGACCACTGAAGCTTTCTTT
TRBV19,-,TRBJ2-1,-,CASSSVDWTLLNYNEQFF,TGTGCCAGTAGTAGTGTAGACTGGACTCTGCTTAACTACAATGAGCAGTTCTTC
TRBV12-3/TRBV12-4,-,TRBJ2-3,-,CASSLGRGTDTQYF,TGTGCCAGCAGTTTAGGTAGGGGCACAGATACGCAGTATTTT
TRBV24-1,TRBD2,TRBJ2-3,-,CATSDASGTSTDTQYF,TGTGCCACCAGTGATGCTAGCGGTACTAGCACAGATACGCAGTATTTT
TRBV6-6,TRBD2,TRBJ2-1,-,CASSGGSSGSHNEQFF,TGTGCCAGCAGTGGGGGGTCTAGCGGGAGTCACAATGAGCAGTTCTTC
TRBV5-1,TRBD1,TRBJ2-5,-,CASSQRQGETQYF,TGCGCCAGCAGCCAACGACAGGGTGAGACCCAGTACTTC
TRBV4-1,TRBD2,TRBJ2-1,-,CASSLRLAGVKSNEQFF,TGCGCCAGCAGCCTTAGACTAGCGGGAGTTAAATCCAATGAGCAGTTCTTC
TRBV18,-,TRBJ1-1,-,CASSSQSTEAFF,TGTGCCAGCTCATCACAGAGCACTGAAGCTTTCTTT
TRBV5-4,TRBD1,TRBJ2-3,once,CASSLEVGQGRDTQYF,TGTGCCAGCAGCTTGGAGGTGGGACAGGGGAGAGATACGCAGTATTTT
TRBV18,TRBD2,TRBJ2-3,-,CASLPSGLGTDTQYF,TGTGCCAGCTTGCCTAGCGGATTAGGCACAGATACGCAGTATTTT
TRBV6-2/TRBV6-3,TRBD1,TRBJ1-2,-,CASRRPGGRNYGYTF,TGTGCCAGCAGACGACCAGGGGGAAGGAACTATGGCTACACCTTC
TRBV19,-,TRBJ1-2,-,CASSQADYGYTF,TGTGCCAGTAGTCAGGCAGACTATGGCTACACCTTC
TRBV15,-,TRBJ2-3,-,CATSRATATDTQYF,TGTGCCACCAGCAGAGCGACGGCCACAGATACGCAGTATTTT
TRBV19,-,TRBJ1-5,-,CASSITVGNQPQHF,TGTGCCAGTAGTATCACGGTTGGCAATCAGCCCCAGCATTTT
TRBV3-1,TRBD2,TRBJ2-1,once,CASSQIAGAGNEQFF,TGTGCCAGCAGCCAAATCGCGGGAGCCGGCAATGAGCAGTTCTTC
TRBV6-2/TRBV6-3,TRBD1,TRBJ2-6,-,CASSFRGTGANVLTF,TGTGCCAGCAGTTTCAGGGGGACCGGGGCCAACGTCCTGACTTTC
TRBV5-1,-,TRBJ1-1,once,CASSMDSNTEAFF,TGCGCCAGCAGCATGGACAGTAACACTGAAGCTTTCTTT
TRBV19,-,TRBJ1-5,-,CASSGARQGWYQPQHF,TGTGCCAGTAGTGGGGCCCGGCAGGGGTGGTATCAGCCCCAGCATTTT
TRBV20-1,-,TRBJ2-5,-,CSAPDPNQETQYF,TGCAGTGCTCCGGACCCGAACCAAGAGACCCAGTACTTC
TRBV28,TRBD2,TRBJ2-1,-,CASSVAGVANEQFF,TGTGCCAGCAGCGTAGCGGGAGTGGCTAATGAGCAGTTCTTC
TRBV2,TRBD1,TRBJ2-6,-,CASSAQGRSGANVLTF,TGTGCCAGCAGCGCACAGGGGCGCTCTGGGGCCAACGTCCTGACTTTC
TRBV9,-,TRBJ2-1,-,CASSVDAGHLPGEQFF,TGTGCCAGCAGCGTAGACGCGGGACACCTACCGGGGGAGCAGTTCTTC
TRBV18,-,TRBJ2-3,-,CASSPRQVGSDTQYF,TGTGCCAGCTCACCAAGGCAGGTCGGCTCAGATACGCAGTATTTT
TRBV30,-,TRBJ1-3,-,CAYERSSGNTIYF,TGTGCCTACGAGAGAAGCTCTGGAAACACCATATATTTT
TRBV20-1,-,TRBJ2-7,-,CSASRAYEQYF,TGCAGTGCCTCCCGAGCCTACGAGCAGTACTTC
TRBV20-1,-,TRBJ2-5,-,CSARPPAGQLRETQYF,TGCAGTGCTAGACCACCCGCCGGCCAACTACGGGAGACCCAGTACTTC
TRBV11-2,TRBD2,TRBJ2-7,-,CASSLVGAGGAYEQYF,TGTGCCAGCAGCTTAGTTGGGGCGGGAGGCGCCTACGAGCAGTACTTC
TRBV2,TRBD1,TRBJ1-2,-,CASSDAGGGYTF,TGTGCCAGCAGTGACGCAGGGGGTGGCTACACCTTC
TRBV29-1,TRBD1,TRBJ2-1,-,CSADRGYEQFF,TGCAGCGCCGACAGGGGGTATGAGCAGTTCTTC
TRBV6-5,-,TRBJ2-3,-,CASSRTHTTDTQYF,TGTGCCAGCAGTCGTACGCATACCACAGATACGCAGTATTTT
TRBV12-5,-,TRBJ2-5,-,CASGLVGGTQYF,TGTGCTAGTGGTTTGGTAGGGGGGACCCAGTACTTC
TRBV12-3/TRBV12-4,-,TRBJ1-1,-,CASSPYRGPNTEAFF,TGTGCCAGCAGCCCTTACCGGGGCCCGAACACTGAAGCTTTCTTT